Sequencing of this TCR beta chain was carried out in a study of shared clonotypes between healthy human individuals. Turning to the study itself: A few men and a couple of women, aged 18 to 49, were donors.

Turning to this clone: Its specificity is not known. Other nucleotide sequences from this sample produce the same CDR3.

The CDR3 contains 12 residues. Germline CDR1 is SGHRS and CDR2 is YFSETQ. V was trimmed by 0 bases and J by 4 bases, leaving 5 bases between them. Findings of the study overall: Blood was the sole source, and tissue repertoires probably differ.

Method: immunoSEQ multiplex PCR; TCRdb's copy keeps in-frame clones and lacks some. The sample yields around 530,000 clones, around 78% seen once. Sequenced sample: PBMCs. The receptor's source is a woman between 40 and 55 years old in good health. Some clones in this sample may be carry-over from other donors' samples. This sequence joins TRBV5-1 and TRBJ2-7; D gene unclear. In DNA form, the CDR3 reads TGCGCCAGCAGCTTGGTGGGTTACGAGCAGTACTTC. Protein sequence: CASSLVGYEQYF.